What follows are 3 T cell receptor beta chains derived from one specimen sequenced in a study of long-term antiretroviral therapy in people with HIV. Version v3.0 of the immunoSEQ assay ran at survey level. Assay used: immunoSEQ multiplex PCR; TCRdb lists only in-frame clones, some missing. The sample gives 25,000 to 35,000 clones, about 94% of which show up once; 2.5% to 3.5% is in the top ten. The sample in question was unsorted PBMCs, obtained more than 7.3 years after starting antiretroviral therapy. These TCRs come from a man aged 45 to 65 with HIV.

DNA for the CDR3: TGTGCCAGCAGCTACTGGGACAGTAATCAGCCCCAGCATTTT. It specifies CASSYWDSNQPQHF. The chain combines TRBV7-2 with TRBJ1-5; 7 bases match TRBD1. Germline lookup yields CDR1 SGHTA and CDR2 FQGNSA. The CDR3 sequence is 14 residues long. Trimming cost V 4 bases and J 4 bases; bases outside gene matches: 4.

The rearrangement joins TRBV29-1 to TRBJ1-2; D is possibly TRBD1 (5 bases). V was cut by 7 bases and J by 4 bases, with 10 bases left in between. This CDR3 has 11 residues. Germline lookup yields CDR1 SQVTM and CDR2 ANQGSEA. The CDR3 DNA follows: TGCAGCGCCAGGGAGGCCTATGGCTACACCTTC. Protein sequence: CSAREAYGYTF.

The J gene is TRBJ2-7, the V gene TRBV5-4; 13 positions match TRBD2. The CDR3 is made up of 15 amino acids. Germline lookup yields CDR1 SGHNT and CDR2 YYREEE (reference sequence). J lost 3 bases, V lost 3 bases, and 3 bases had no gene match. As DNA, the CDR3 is TGTGCCAGCAGCTGGGGGACTAGCGGGGACTACGAGCAGTACTTC. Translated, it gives CASSWGTSGDYEQYF.